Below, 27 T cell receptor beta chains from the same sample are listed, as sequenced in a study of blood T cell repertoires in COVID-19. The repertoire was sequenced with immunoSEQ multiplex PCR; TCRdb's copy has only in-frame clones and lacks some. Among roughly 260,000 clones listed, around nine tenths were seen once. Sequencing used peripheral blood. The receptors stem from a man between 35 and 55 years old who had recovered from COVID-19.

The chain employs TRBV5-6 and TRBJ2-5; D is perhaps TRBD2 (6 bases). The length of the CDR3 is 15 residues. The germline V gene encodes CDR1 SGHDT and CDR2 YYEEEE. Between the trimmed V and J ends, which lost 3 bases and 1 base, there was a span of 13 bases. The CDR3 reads CASSSVGGFQETQYF. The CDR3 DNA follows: TGTGCCAGCAGCTCGGTGGGAGGCTTCCAAGAGACCCAGTACTTC.

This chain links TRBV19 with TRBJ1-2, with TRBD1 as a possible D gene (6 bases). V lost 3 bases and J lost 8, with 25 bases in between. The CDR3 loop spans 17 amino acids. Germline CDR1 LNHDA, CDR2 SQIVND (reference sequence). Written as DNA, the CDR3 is TGTGCCAGTAGTATCCCTGGGGGGGGCAGGGAGGGCGAGGGCTACACCTTC. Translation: CASSIPGGGREGEGYTF.

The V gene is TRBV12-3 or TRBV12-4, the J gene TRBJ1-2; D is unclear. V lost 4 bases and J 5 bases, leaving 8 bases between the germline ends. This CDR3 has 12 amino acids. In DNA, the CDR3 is TGTGCCAGCAGTTGGGAGGATTATGGCTACACCTTC. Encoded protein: CASSWEDYGYTF.

The CDR3 region is CASQGLAGFEEQYF. The CDR3 nucleotides read TGTGCCAGCCAGGGACTAGCGGGTTTCGAGGAGCAGTACTTC. V usage is TRBV2 and J usage is TRBJ2-7; TRBD2 agrees at 12 bases. In germline, CDR1 is SNHLY, CDR2 FYNNEI. The V gene end was trimmed by 8 bases and the J gene end by 7 bases; junction bases not matched to a gene: 9. There are 14 residues in the CDR3. Full variable domain (remainder filled in from reference TRBV2 and TRBJ2-7): EPEVTQTPSHQVTQMGQEVILRCVPISNHLYFYWYRQILGQKVEFLVSFYNNEISEKSEIFDDQFSVERPDGSNFTLKIRSTKLEDSAMYFCASQGLAGFEEQYFGPGTRLTVT.

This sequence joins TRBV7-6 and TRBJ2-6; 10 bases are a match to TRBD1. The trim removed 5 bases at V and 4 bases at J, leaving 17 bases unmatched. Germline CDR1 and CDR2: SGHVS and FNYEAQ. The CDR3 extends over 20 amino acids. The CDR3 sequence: CASSEESGTGVQGGANVLTF. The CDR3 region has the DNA TGTGCCAGCAGCGAAGAATCCGGGACAGGGGTGCAAGGAGGGGCCAACGTCCTGACTTTC. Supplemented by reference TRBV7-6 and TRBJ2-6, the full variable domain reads GAGVSQSPRYKVTKRGQDVALRCDPISGHVSLYWYRQALGQGPEFLTYFNYEAQQDKSGLPNDRFSAERPEGSISTLTIQRTEQRDSAMYRCASSEESGTGVQGGANVLTFGAGSRLTVL.

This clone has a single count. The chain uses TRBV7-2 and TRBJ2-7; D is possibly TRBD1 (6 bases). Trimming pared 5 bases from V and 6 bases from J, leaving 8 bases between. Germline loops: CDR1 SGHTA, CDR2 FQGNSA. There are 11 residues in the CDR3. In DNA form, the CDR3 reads TGTGCCAGCAGCACGACAGGCGAGCAGTACTTC. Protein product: CASSTTGEQYF.

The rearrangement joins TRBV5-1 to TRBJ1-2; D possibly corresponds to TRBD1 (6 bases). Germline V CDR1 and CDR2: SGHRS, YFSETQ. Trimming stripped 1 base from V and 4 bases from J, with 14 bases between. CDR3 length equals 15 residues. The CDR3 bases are TGCGCCAGCAGCTTGAGTACAGGGAACGTCTATGGCTACACCTTC. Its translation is CASSLSTGNVYGYTF. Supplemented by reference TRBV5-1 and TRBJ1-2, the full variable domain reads KAGVTQTPRYLIKTRGQQVTLSCSPISGHRSVSWYQQTPGQGLQFLFEYFSETQRNKGNFPGRFSGRQFSNSRSEMNVSTLELGDSALYLCASSLSTGNVYGYTFGSGTRLTVV.

In DNA, the CDR3 is TGTGCCAGTAGTACACAGGGGGGCAATCAGCCCCAGCATTTT. Its protein is CASSTQGGNQPQHF. The chain carries TRBV19 and TRBJ1-5; 8 nucleotides agree with TRBD1. V gave up 4 bases and J gave up 2 bases; unmatched junction bases: 1. Germline V gene data show CDR1 as LNHDA and CDR2 as SQIVND (reference sequence). CDR3 length: 14 residues.

The CDR3 reads CASSDAGVFTDTQYF. CDR3 DNA sequence: TGCGCCAGCAGTGATGCCGGGGTATTCACAGATACGCAGTATTTT. The V and J genes are TRBV10-2 and TRBJ2-3, with D possibly matching TRBD2 (5 bases). Trimming removed 3 bases from V and 2 bases from J, with 12 bases in between. Germline V gene data show CDR1 as WSHSY and CDR2 as SAAADI. The CDR3 loop spans 15 amino acids.

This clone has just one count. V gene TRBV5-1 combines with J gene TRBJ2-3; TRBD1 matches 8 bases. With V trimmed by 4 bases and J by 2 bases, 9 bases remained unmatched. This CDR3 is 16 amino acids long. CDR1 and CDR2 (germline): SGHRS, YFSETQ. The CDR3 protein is CASSRMGTGYTDTQYF. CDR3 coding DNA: TGCGCCAGCAGCCGAATGGGGACAGGCTACACAGATACGCAGTATTTT.

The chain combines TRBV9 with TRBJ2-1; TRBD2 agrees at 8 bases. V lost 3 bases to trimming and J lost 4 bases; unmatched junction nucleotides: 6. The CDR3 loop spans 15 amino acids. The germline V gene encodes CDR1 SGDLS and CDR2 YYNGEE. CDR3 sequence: CASSALQRGYNEQFF. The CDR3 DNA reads TGTGCCAGCAGCGCCCTGCAGCGGGGGTACAATGAGCAGTTCTTC.

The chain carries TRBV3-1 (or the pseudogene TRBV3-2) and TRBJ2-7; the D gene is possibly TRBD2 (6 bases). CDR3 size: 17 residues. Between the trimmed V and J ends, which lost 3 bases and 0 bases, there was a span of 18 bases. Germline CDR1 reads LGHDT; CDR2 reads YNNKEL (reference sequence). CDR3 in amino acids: CASSHLTAGQSSYEQYF. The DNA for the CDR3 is TGTGCCAGCAGCCATCTCACAGCGGGCCAAAGCTCCTACGAGCAGTACTTC.

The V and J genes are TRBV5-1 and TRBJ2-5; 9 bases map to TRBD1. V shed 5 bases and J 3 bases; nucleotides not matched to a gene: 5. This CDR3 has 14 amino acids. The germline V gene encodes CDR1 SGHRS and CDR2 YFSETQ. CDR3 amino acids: CASRRTGGEETQYF. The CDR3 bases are TGCGCCAGCAGACGAACAGGGGGCGAAGAGACCCAGTACTTC.

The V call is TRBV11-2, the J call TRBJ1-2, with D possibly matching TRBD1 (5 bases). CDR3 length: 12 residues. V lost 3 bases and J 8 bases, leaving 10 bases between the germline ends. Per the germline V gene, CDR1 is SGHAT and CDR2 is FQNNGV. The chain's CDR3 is CASSFRGSGYTF. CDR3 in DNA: TGTGCCAGCAGCTTTAGGGGTAGCGGCTACACCTTC.

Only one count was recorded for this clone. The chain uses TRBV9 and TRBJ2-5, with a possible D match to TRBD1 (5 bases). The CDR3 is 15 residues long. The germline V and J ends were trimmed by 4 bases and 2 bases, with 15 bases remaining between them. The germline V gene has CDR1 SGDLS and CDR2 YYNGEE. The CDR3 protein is CASSPRVDPQETQYF. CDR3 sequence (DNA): TGTGCCAGCAGCCCCAGGGTGGATCCGCAAGAGACCCAGTACTTC.

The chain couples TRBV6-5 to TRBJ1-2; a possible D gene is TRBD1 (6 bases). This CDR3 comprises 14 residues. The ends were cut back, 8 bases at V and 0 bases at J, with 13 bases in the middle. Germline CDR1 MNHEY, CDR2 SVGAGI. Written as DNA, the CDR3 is TGTGCCAGCGCTCGGGGGGCATCTAACTATGGCTACACCTTC. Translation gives CASARGASNYGYTF.

The DNA of the CDR3 is TGTGCCAGCAGCGTAGCTCGGGGACACGAACTCCTCCATAGCAATCAGCCCCAGCATTTT. It yields the protein CASSVARGHELLHSNQPQHF. The chain has TRBV9 and TRBJ1-5; D is possibly TRBD1 (6 bases). Germline V gene sequence: CDR1 SGDLS, CDR2 YYNGEE. The CDR3 totals 20 residues. Trimming shortened V by 0 bases and J by 0 bases, and 22 bases separated the two germline ends.

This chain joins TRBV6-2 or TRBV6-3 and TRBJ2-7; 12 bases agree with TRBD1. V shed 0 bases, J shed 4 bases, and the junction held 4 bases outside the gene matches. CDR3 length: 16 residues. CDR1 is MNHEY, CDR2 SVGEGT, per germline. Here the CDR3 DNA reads TGTGCCAGCAGTTACTCCGCGGGACAGGGGGCGTACGAGCAGTACTTC. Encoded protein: CASSYSAGQGAYEQYF.

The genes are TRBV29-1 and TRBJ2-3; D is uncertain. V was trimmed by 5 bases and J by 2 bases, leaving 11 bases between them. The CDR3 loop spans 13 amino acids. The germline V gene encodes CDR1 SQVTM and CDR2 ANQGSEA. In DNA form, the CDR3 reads TGCAGCGTTTCCTTGAGTATCACAGATACGCAGTATTTT. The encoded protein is CSVSLSITDTQYF.

For the CDR3, the DNA is TGTGCCAGCAGCGGGCTGGGGAGCTCCTATAATTCACCCCTCCACTTT. Amino acids: CASSGLGSSYNSPLHF. V usage is TRBV9 and J usage is TRBJ1-6; D unclear. Germline loops: CDR1 SGDLS, CDR2 YYNGEE. Trimming took 3 bases from V and 0 from J, leaving 10 bases between them. The CDR3 length is 16 residues. Filled out from reference TRBV9 and TRBJ1-6, the complete variable domain reads DSGVTQTPKHLITATGQRVTLRCSPRSGDLSVYWYQQSLDQGLQFLIQYYNGEERAKGNILERFSAQQFPDLHSELNLSSLELGDSALYFCASSGLGSSYNSPLHFGNGTRLTVT.

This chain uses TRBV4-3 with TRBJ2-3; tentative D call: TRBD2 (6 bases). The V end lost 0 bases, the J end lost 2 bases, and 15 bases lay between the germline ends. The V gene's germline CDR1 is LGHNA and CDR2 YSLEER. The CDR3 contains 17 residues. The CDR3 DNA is TGCGCCAGCAGCCAAGATCCGGCGCGGGAAACCACAGATACGCAGTATTTT. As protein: CASSQDPARETTDTQYF.

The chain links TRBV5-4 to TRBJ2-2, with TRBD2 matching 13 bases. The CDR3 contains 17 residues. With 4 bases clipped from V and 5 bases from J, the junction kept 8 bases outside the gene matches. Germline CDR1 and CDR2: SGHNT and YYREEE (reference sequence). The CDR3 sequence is CASSAEPGLAGTGELFF. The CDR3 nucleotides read TGTGCCAGCAGCGCCGAACCGGGACTAGCGGGAACCGGGGAGCTGTTTTTT.

The CDR3 DNA is TGTGCCAGCACCACAGGATGGACATCTAATAATCAGCCCCAGCATTTT. Residues: CASTTGWTSNNQPQHF. The V gene is TRBV7-6, the J gene TRBJ1-5; tentative D call: TRBD1 (5 bases). In germline, CDR1 is SGHVS, CDR2 FNYEAQ. The CDR3 consists of 16 residues. Trimming removed 7 bases from V and 4 bases from J, with 20 bases in between.

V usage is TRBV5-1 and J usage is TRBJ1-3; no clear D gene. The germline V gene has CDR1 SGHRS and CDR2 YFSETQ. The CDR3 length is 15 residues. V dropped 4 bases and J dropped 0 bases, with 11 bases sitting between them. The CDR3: CASSVTANSGNTIYF. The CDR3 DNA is TGCGCCAGCAGCGTCACAGCCAACTCTGGAAACACCATATATTTT. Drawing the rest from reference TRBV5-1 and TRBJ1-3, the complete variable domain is KAGVTQTPRYLIKTRGQQVTLSCSPISGHRSVSWYQQTPGQGLQFLFEYFSETQRNKGNFPGRFSGRQFSNSRSEMNVSTLELGDSALYLCASSVTANSGNTIYFGEGSWLTVV.

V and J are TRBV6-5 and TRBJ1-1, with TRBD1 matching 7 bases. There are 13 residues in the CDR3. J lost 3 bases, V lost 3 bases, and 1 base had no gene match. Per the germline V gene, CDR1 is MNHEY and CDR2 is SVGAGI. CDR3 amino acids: CASSYTGDTEAFF. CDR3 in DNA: TGTGCCAGCAGTTATACAGGGGACACTGAAGCTTTCTTT.

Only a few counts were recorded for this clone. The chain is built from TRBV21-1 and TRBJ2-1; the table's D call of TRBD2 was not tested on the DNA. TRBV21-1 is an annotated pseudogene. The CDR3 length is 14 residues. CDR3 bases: TGTGCCAGCATCGGGCCTAGCCCGAACAATGAGCAGTTCTTC. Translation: CASIGPSPNNEQFF.

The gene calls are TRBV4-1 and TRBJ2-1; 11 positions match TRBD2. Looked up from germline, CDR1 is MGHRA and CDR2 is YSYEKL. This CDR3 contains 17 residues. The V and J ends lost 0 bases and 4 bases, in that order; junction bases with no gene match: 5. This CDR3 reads CASSQDLGTSGYNEQFF. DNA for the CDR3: TGCGCCAGCAGCCAAGATCTGGGGACTAGCGGATACAATGAGCAGTTCTTC.